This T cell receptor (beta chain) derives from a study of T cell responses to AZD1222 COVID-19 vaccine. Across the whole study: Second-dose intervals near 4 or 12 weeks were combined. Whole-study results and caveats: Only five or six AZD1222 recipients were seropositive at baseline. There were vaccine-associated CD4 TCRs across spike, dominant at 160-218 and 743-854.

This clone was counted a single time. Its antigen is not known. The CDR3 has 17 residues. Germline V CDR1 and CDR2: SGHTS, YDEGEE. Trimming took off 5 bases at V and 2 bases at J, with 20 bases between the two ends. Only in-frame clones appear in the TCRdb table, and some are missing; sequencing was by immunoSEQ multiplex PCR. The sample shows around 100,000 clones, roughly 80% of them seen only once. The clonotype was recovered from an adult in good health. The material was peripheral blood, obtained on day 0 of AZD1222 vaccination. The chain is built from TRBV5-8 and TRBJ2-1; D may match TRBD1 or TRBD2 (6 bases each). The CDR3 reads CASSSRGALSAYNEQFF. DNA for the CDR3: TGTGCCAGCAGTTCGAGGGGGGCCCTTAGCGCCTACAATGAGCAGTTCTTC.